At least ten counts were recorded for the clone carrying this T cell receptor beta chain. Its specificity is unknown. It was with unique molecular identifiers that the TCRbeta library was prepared. TCRdb re-called the PCR reads through MiXCR, storing one row per CDR3 protein. The sample has roughly 100,000 distinct CDR3 sequences; around 7.8% are singletons. The sample belongs to a study of T-cell reconstitution after alpha-beta-depleted transplantation in children. Study results and limitations: Newly produced T cells mostly accounted for T-cell counts and diversity one year post-transplant. It was surviving recipient T cells and thymic progenitors that gave some patients high TCRbeta diversity at day 60. At around two months after transplant, the alpha-beta T cells were reportedly derived from several hundred expanded clones that came from non-depleted graft cells.

This CDR3 is 15 amino acids long. Trimming removed 1 base from V and 3 bases from J, with 11 bases in between. Material: PBMCs, obtained before TCRalphabeta/CD19-depleted stem cell transplant. The chain joins TRBV12-3 or TRBV12-4 to TRBJ2-3, with a weak D call TRBD1 (7 bases). The receptor was derived from a boy aged 2 to 10 with acute lymphoblastic leukemia, due to receive a stem cell transplant. The DNA of the CDR3 is TGTGCCAGCAGTTTAGAGACAGGGAGGACAGATACGCAGTATTTT. Its protein is CASSLETGRTDTQYF.